This T cell receptor beta chain was sequenced during a study of response to subunit inactivated influenza vaccine. General study findings and limits: Authors suggested that a seasonal influenza vaccination recruits few new T cells each time.

CDR3 length equals 12 residues. CDR1 is MDHEN and CDR2 is SYDVKM in the germline V gene. The V gene lost 4 bases and the J gene lost 7 bases, with 11 bases spanning the gap. This clonotype was seen just once. The antigen is undetermined. Each CDR3 protein gets one entry after TCRdb re-called the RT-PCR reads with MiXCR. The data contain 500,000 to 750,000 distinct CDR3 sequences, approximately 15% of them singletons. The gene calls are TRBV28 and TRBJ2-7; D is possibly TRBD2 (5 bases). Source: PBMCs from blood, taken 11 to 12 days after vaccination. The sequence derives from a man aged 50-60 years who received an inactivated influenza vaccine. In nucleotides, the CDR3 is TGTGCCAGCAGTTCTAGGACTCTAGAGCAGTACTTC. Amino acid sequence: CASSSRTLEQYF.